The clone carrying this T cell receptor beta chain showed up just once. No antigen is known for it. The data are from a study of OX40 agonist ivuxolimab in advanced cancers. Overall study context: Patients took ivuxolimab, an agonistic anti-OX40 (CD134) antibody. Participants, roughly 80% male, averaged roughly 60 years of age, ranging from 23 to 79. Whole-study results and caveats: Antigens targeted by the expanded peripheral T cells were not determined. Normalized T-cell clonal expansion was also low in some nonresponders.

The data were produced by immunoSEQ multiplex PCR, yet TCRdb's version contains in-frame clones alone and is incomplete. The sample shows approximately 39,000 clones, 79% of them seen only once. The CDR3 loop spans 13 amino acids. Germline V lookup: CDR1 MNHEY, CDR2 SVGAGI. The germline V and J ends were trimmed by 5 bases and 4 bases, with 9 bases remaining between them. Sequencing used CD4+ or CD8+ T cells sorted from blood, obtained in a trial of the OX40 agonist ivuxolimab. The chain combines TRBV6-5 with TRBJ1-5, with D tentatively TRBD1 (5 bases). The clonotype was recovered from an adult with an advanced solid tumor such as melanoma, head and neck, liver or kidney cancer. The CDR3 sequence: CASSDRINQPQHF. The CDR3 region has the DNA TGTGCCAGCAGTGACAGAATAAATCAGCCCCAGCATTTT.